Listed below are T cell receptor beta chains from one sample, sequenced in a study of T cells in Graves' hyperthyroidism and ophthalmopathy. TCRdb re-called the multiplex PCR reads through MiXCR, storing one row per CDR3 protein. The table lists about 350,000 distinct CDR3 sequences, over 15% of them singletons. Sequences were obtained from blood. These TCRs come from a woman aged 40 to 50 with Graves' ophthalmopathy. CDR3s include the opening cysteine and the closing phenylalanine or tryptophan. D genes are given only for firm matches. Clone size is not always given. Where it is, it says once, few, many or a class for expanded clones.

cdr3_nt cdr3_aa v_call d_call j_call clone_size
TGCAGTGCCCTGGGAGTCCAAGAGACCCAGTACTTC CSALGVQETQYF TRBV20-1 NA TRBJ2-5 NA
TGTGCCAGCCGCCAGACAGGGGCAGGGAACACTGAAGCTTTCTTT CASRQTGAGNTEAFF TRBV7-9 TRBD1 TRBJ1-1 many
TGTGCCAGCAGCTTAGGGTCGGATAATTCACCCCTCCACTTT CASSLGSDNSPLHF TRBV7-2 NA TRBJ1-6 many
TGTGCCAGCAGCTTAGAGGTCGCCCAGCATTTT CASSLEVAQHF TRBV11-2 NA TRBJ1-5 many
TGTGCCAGCAGCTTGGCAATGGTCGGACCTTATGGCTACACCTTC CASSLAMVGPYGYTF TRBV5-6 NA TRBJ1-2 NA
TGCAGCGTTGTTGCGGGCGGCGAGACCCAGTACTTC CSVVAGGETQYF TRBV29-1 NA TRBJ2-5 NA
TGTGCCAGCATCTCAACGCCTTATGGCTACAACTTC CASISTPYGYNF TRBV28 NA TRBJ1-2 NA
TGTGCCAGCAGCGAACAAGCCTACGAGCAGTACTTC CASSEQAYEQYF TRBV7-9 NA TRBJ2-7 many
TGCGCCAGCAGCCATTACGCCGCTAAGGGAATGGGAGGGGGATTGAACACTGAAGCTTTCTTT CASSHYAAKGMGGGLNTEAFF TRBV4-3 NA TRBJ1-1 NA
TGCGCCAGCAGCCAGACAGGGGATTTGGCCTACGAGCAGTACTTC CASSQTGDLAYEQYF TRBV4-1 TRBD1 TRBJ2-7 many
TGTGCCAGCAGTGACGGGAATTCACCCCTCCACTTT CASSDGNSPLHF TRBV6-1 NA TRBJ1-6 many
TGTGCCAGCAGTCATTCCCGGAACGGAGACTACGAGCAGTACTTC CASSHSRNGDYEQYF TRBV6-2/TRBV6-3 NA TRBJ2-7 once
TGCGCCAGCAGCTTGGACACCAAAGAGACCCAGTACTTC CASSLDTKETQYF TRBV5-1 NA TRBJ2-5 many
TGTGCCAGCAGCGTTCGTGGGACCGCACTGTGGGAGCAGTACTTC CASSVRGTALWEQYF TRBV14 NA TRBJ2-7 NA
TGTGCCAGCAGTAAGACAGGGGGCTATGAGACCCAGTACTTC CASSKTGGYETQYF TRBV2 TRBD1 TRBJ2-5 many
TGTGCCAGCAGCTTAGAGGTAGCCGGCGAGCAGTACTTC CASSLEVAGEQYF TRBV11-2 NA TRBJ2-7 NA
TGTGCCAGCACCCCCGGGGGCTCCGGGGGCACTGAAGCTTTCTTT CASTPGGSGGTEAFF TRBV6-2/TRBV6-3 NA TRBJ1-1 once
TGTGCCAGCAGCGCGGGACAGGGGAGGACTGAAGCTTTCTTT CASSAGQGRTEAFF TRBV6-4 TRBD1 TRBJ1-1 many